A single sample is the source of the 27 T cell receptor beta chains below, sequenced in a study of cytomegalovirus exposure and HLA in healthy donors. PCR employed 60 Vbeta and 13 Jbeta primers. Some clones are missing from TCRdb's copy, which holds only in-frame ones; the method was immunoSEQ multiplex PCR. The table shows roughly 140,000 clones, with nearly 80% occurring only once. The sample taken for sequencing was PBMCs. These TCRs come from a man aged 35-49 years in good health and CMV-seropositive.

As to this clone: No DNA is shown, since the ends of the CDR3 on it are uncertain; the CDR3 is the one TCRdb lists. Here the CDR3 reads CASSFVGQGTFF. The V and J genes are TRBV27 and TRBJ2-1; TRBD1 is the table's D call and was not checked against the DNA. Germline assignment: CDR1 MNHEY and CDR2 SMNVEV (reference sequence). The CDR3 has 12 residues if both end residues are counted.

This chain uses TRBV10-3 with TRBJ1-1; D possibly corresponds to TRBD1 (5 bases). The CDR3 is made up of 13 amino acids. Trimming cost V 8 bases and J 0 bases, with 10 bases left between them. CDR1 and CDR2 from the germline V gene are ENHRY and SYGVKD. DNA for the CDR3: TGTGCCATCCGCCCGGACATGAACACTGAAGCTTTCTTT. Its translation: CAIRPDMNTEAFF.

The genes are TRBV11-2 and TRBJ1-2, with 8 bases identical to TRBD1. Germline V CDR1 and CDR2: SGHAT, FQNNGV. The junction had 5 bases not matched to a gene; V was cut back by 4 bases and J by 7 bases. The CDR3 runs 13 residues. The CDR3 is CASSSTDRGGYTF. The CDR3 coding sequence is TGTGCCAGCAGCTCAACCGACAGGGGTGGCTACACCTTC. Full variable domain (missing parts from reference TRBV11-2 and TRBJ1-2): EAGVAQSPRYKIIEKRQSVAFWCNPISGHATLYWYQQILGQGPKLLIQFQNNGVVDDSQLPKDRFSAERLKGVDSTLKIQPAKLEDSAVYLCASSSTDRGGYTFGSGTRLTVV.

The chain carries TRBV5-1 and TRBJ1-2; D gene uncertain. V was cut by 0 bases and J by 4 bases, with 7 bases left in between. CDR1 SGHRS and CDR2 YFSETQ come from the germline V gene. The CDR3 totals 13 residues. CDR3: CASSLEQTYGYTF. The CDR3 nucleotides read TGCGCCAGCAGCTTGGAACAGACCTATGGCTACACCTTC.

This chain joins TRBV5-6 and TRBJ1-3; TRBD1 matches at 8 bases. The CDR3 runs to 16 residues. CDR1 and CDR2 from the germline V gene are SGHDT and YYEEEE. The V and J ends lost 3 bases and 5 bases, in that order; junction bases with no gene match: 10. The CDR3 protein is CASSWKTGENRNTIYF. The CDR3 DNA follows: TGTGCCAGCAGCTGGAAGACAGGGGAGAACCGAAACACCATATATTTT.

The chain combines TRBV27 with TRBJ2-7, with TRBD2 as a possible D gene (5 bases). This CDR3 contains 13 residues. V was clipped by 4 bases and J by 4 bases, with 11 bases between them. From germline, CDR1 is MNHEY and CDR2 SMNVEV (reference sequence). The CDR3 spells CASSSGIFYEQYF. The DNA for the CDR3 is TGTGCCAGCAGTTCGGGGATATTTTACGAGCAGTACTTC.

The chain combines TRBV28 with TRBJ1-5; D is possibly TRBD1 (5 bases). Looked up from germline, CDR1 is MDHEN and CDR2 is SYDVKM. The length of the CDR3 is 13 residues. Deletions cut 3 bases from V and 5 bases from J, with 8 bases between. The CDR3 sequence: CASSFQGYQPQHF. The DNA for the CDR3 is TGTGCCAGCAGTTTTCAGGGTTATCAGCCCCAGCATTTT.

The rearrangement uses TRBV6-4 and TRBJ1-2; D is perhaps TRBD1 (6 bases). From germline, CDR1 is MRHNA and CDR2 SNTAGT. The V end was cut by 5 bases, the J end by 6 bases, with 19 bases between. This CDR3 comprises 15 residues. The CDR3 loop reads CASSPSGQSLHGYTF. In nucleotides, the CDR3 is TGTGCCAGCAGTCCCTCAGGACAGAGTCTACATGGCTACACCTTC.

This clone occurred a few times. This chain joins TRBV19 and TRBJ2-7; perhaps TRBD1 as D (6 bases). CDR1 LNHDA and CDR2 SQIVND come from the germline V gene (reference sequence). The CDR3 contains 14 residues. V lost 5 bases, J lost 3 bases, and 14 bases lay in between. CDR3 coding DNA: TGTGCCAGTAGTTCTCAGGGGACGGTCTACGAGCAGTACTTC. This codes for CASSSQGTVYEQYF.

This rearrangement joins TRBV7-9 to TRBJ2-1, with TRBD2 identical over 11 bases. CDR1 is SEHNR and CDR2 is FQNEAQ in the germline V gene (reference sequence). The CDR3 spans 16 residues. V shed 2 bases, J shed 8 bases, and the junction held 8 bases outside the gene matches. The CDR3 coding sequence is TGTGCCAGCAGCTTATATAGCGGGAGGGCCGATCATGAGCAGTTCTTC. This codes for CASSLYSGRADHEQFF.

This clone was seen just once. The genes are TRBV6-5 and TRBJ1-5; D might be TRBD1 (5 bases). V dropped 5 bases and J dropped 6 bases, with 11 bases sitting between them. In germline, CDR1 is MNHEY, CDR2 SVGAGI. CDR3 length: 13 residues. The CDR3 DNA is TGTGCCAGCAGTGGAGGGGTAGGTCAGCCCCAGCATTTT. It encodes CASSGGVGQPQHF.

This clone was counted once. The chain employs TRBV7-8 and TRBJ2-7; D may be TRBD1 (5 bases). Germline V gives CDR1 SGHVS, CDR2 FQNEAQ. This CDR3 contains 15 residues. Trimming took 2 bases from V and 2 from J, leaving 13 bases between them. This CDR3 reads CASSLPRALPYEQYF. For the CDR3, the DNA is TGTGCCAGCAGCTTACCCAGGGCCCTACCCTACGAGCAGTACTTC.

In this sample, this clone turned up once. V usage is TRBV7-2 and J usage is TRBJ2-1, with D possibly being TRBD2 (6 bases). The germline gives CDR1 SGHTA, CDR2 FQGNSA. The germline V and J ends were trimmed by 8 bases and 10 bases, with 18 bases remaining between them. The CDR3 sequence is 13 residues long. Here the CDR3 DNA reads TGTGCCAGCCGGGCGGGGCCCACGTCCGAGCAGTTCTTC. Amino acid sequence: CASRAGPTSEQFF.

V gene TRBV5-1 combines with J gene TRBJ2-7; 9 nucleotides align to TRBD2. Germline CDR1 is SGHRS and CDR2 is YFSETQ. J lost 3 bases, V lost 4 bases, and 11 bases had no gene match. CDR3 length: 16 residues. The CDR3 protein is CASSLDLSGRGYEQYF. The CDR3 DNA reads TGCGCCAGCAGCCTCGACCTTAGCGGGAGAGGCTACGAGCAGTACTTC.

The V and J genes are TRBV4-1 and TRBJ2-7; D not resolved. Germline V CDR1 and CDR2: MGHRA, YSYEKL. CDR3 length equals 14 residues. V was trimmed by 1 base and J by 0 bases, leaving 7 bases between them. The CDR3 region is CASSQAPSSYEQYF. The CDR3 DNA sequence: TGCGCCAGCAGCCAAGCTCCGAGCTCCTACGAGCAGTACTTC.

Here the CDR3 DNA reads TGTGCCAGCAGCCTTATAGAGGGGAACACCGGGGAGCTGTTTTTT. Residues: CASSLIEGNTGELFF. The V and J genes are TRBV2 and TRBJ2-2; tentative D call: TRBD2 (5 bases). Trimming stripped 6 bases from V and 1 base from J, with 12 bases between. Germline V CDR1 and CDR2: SNHLY, FYNNEI. The CDR3 runs 15 residues.

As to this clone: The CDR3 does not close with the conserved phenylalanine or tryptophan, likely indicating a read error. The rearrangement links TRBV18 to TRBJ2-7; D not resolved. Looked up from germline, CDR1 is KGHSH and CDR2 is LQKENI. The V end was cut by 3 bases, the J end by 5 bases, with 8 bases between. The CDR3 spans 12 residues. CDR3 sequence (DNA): TGTGCCAGCTCACCGACTGCTGACGAGCAGTACCTC. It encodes CASSPTADEQYL.

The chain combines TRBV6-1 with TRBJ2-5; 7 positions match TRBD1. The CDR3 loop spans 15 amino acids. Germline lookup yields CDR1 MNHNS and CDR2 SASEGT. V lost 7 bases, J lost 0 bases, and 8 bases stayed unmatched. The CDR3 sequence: CASTLDRRYQETQYF. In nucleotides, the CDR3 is TGTGCCAGCACCCTGGACAGGAGGTACCAAGAGACCCAGTACTTC.

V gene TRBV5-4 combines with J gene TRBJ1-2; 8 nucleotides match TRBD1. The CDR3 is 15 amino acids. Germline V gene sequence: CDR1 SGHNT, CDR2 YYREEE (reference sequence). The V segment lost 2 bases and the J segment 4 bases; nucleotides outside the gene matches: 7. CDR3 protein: CASSFWTGYSYGYTF. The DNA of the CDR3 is TGTGCCAGCAGCTTCTGGACAGGGTACAGCTATGGCTACACCTTC.

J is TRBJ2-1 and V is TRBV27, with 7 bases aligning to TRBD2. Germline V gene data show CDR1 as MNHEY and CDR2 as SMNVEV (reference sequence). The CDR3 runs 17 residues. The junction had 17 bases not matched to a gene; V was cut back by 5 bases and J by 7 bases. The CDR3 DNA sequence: TGTGCCAGCAGTCCCTCCCCCGCGGTAGCGGGTGGGAATGAGCAGTTCTTC. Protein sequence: CASSPSPAVAGGNEQFF.

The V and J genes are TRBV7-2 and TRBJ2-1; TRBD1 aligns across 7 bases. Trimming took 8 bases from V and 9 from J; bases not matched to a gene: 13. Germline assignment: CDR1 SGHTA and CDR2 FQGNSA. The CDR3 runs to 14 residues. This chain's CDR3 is CASSIPGTAVEQFF. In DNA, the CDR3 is TGTGCCAGCTCCATTCCTGGGACAGCCGTTGAGCAGTTCTTC.

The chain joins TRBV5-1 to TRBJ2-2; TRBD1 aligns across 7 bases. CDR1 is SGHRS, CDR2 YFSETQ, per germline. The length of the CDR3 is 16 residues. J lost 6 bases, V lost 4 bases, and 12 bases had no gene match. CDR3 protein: CASSATGESVAGELFF. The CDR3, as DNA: TGCGCCAGCAGCGCCACAGGGGAATCAGTGGCCGGGGAGCTGTTTTTT.

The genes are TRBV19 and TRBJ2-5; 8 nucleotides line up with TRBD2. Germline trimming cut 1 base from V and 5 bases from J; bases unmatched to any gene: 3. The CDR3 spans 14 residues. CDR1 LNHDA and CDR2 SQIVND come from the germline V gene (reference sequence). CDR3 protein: CASSIAGGPETQYF. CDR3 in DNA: TGTGCCAGTAGTATAGCGGGAGGGCCGGAGACCCAGTACTTC.

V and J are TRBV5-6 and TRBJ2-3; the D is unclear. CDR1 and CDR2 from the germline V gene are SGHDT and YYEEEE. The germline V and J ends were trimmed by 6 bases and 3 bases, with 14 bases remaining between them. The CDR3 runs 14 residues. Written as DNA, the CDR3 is TGTGCCAGCACCTCCCGGTTATGGACAGATACGCAGTATTTT. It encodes CASTSRLWTDTQYF. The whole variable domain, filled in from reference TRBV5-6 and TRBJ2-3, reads DAGVTQSPTHLIKTRGQQVTLRCSPKSGHDTVSWYQQALGQGPQFIFQYYEEEERQRGNFPDRFSGHQFPNYSSELNVNALLLGDSALYLCASTSRLWTDTQYFGPGTRLTVL.

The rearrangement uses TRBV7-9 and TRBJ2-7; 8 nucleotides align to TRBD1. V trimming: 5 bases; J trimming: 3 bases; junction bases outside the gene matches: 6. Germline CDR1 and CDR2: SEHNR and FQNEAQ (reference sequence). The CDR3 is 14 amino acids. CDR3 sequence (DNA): TGTGCCAGCAGCCCGAGGGACAGGAGCTACGAGCAGTACTTC. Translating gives CASSPRDRSYEQYF. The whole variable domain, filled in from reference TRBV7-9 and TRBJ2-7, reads DTGVSQNPRHKITKRGQNVTFRCDPISEHNRLYWYRQTLGQGPEFLTYFQNEAQLEKSRLLSDRFSAERPKGSFSTLEIQRTEQGDSAMYLCASSPRDRSYEQYFGPGTRLTVT.

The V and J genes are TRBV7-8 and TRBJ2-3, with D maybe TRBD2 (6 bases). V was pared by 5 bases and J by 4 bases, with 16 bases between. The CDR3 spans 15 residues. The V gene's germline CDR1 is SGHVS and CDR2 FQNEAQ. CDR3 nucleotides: TGTGCCAGCAGCCCCGGGACTCCCCGGTCAGATACGCAGTATTTT. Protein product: CASSPGTPRSDTQYF.

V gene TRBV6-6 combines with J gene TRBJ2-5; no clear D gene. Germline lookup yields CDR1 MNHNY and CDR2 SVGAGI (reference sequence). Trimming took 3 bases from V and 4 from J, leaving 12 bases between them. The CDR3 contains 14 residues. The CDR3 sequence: CASSYNTPSETQYF. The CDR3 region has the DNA TGTGCCAGCAGTTATAACACACCTTCAGAGACCCAGTACTTC.